These 14 T cell receptor beta chains originate from one sample sequenced in a study of T cells after yellow fever vaccination. TCRdb reanalysed the 5' RACE reads using MiXCR and keeps one entry per CDR3 protein. The table shows some 220,000 distinct CDR3 sequences, with less than 3.5% occurring only once. This specimen consisted of CD4+ T cells sorted from PBMCs, obtained 10 days after the yellow fever booster vaccination. All receptors derive from a man in his late teens or twenties who received the YFV17D yellow fever vaccine.

This clonotype was counted at least ten times. This rearrangement joins TRBV4-3 to TRBJ2-3; 7 bases agree with TRBD2. V lost 0 bases, J lost 1 base, and 4 bases stayed unmatched. The CDR3 has 16 amino acids. Per germline, CDR1 LGHNA and CDR2 YSLEER. The CDR3: CASSQDERGGTDTQYF. Written as DNA, the CDR3 is TGCGCCAGCAGCCAAGATGAGCGGGGAGGCACAGATACGCAGTATTTT.

This clonotype occurred many times. The chain carries TRBV6-1 and TRBJ1-4; D not certain. Trimming cost V 6 bases and J 4 bases, with 12 bases left between them. CDR3 size: 14 residues. CDR1 and CDR2 from the germline V gene are MNHNS and SASEGT. The CDR3 nucleotides are TGTGCCAGCAGACCGACCGACCTTAATGAAAAACTGTTTTTT. Its translation: CASRPTDLNEKLFF.

This clonotype was counted ten times or more. The genes are TRBV5-1 and TRBJ1-5; D not resolved. Trimming took 0 bases from V and 7 from J, leaving 11 bases between them. The germline gives CDR1 SGHRS, CDR2 YFSETQ. This CDR3 has 14 residues. The CDR3 region has the DNA TGCGCCAGCAGCTTGGGACCTCGGGGACAGCCCCAGCATTTT. This gives the protein CASSLGPRGQPQHF.

V and J are TRBV5-1 and TRBJ2-4, with D tentatively TRBD2 (6 bases). The length of the CDR3 is 14 residues. The germline gives CDR1 SGHRS, CDR2 YFSETQ. V was pared by 0 bases and J by 5 bases, with 9 bases between. Here the CDR3 DNA reads TGCGCCAGCAGCTTGGCGGGGGACCAAAACATTCAGTACTTC. Protein product: CASSLAGDQNIQYF.

This clonotype was detected a few times. This sequence joins TRBV6-2 or TRBV6-3 and TRBJ2-5, with D possibly matching TRBD1 (5 bases). V lost 6 bases and J lost 5, with 13 bases in between. From germline, CDR1 is MNHEY and CDR2 SVGEGT. The CDR3 has 13 amino acids. DNA of the CDR3: TGTGCCAGCAGCCCTTCAGGGTTCGAGACCCAGTACTTC. Amino acid sequence: CASSPSGFETQYF.

This chain connects TRBV7-2 to TRBJ2-2; maybe TRBD2 (7 bases). The CDR3 is 15 amino acids. V lost 4 bases and J 7 bases, leaving 16 bases between the germline ends. CDR1 and CDR2 (germline): SGHTA, FQGNSA. This chain's CDR3 is CASSSQRGGVGELFF. The CDR3 region has the DNA TGTGCCAGCAGCTCCCAGAGGGGGGGCGTCGGGGAGCTGTTTTTT.

The gene calls are TRBV5-1 and TRBJ1-1; D is undetermined. Trimming removed 4 bases at V and 5 bases at J, with 15 bases between. In germline, CDR1 is SGHRS, CDR2 YFSETQ. This CDR3 has 14 amino acids. CDR3 nucleotide sequence: TGCGCCAGCAGCCTGCGACTGATCCCAACTGAAGCTTTCTTT. Amino acids: CASSLRLIPTEAFF.

This clonotype was observed at least ten times. The chain uses TRBV5-1 and TRBJ1-1; D gene unclear. Germline V gives CDR1 SGHRS, CDR2 YFSETQ. CDR3 length: 13 amino acids. V gave up 1 base and J gave up 6 bases, with 10 bases separating them. This CDR3 is CASSLLSGSEAFF. The CDR3 coding sequence is TGCGCCAGCAGCTTGCTATCAGGCTCTGAAGCTTTCTTT.

This clonotype was observed at least ten times. V is TRBV10-3 and J is TRBJ2-2, with 7 positions matching TRBD1. The CDR3 runs 13 residues. Trimming cost V 9 bases and J 8 bases; bases outside gene matches: 9. Germline-derived CDR1 and CDR2 are ENHRY and SYGVKD. CDR3 nucleotides: TGTGCCATTTTCCGACAGGGTCTGGGGGAGCTGTTTTTT. This gives the protein CAIFRQGLGELFF.

There are a few counts of this clonotype. V gene TRBV6-1 combines with J gene TRBJ1-1, with D uncertain. The CDR3 has 13 residues. Deletions cut 6 bases from V and 5 bases from J, with 13 bases between. Germline CDR1 and CDR2: MNHNS and SASEGT. The CDR3 sequence is CASRLLIGTEAFF. CDR3 DNA: TGTGCCAGCAGACTCTTAATTGGAACTGAAGCTTTCTTT.

This clonotype was seen ten or more times. The chain links TRBV7-2 to TRBJ2-1; 13 nucleotides match TRBD2. The CDR3 consists of 17 residues. The junction had 8 bases not matched to a gene; V was cut back by 1 base and J by 8 bases. CDR1 and CDR2 from the germline V gene are SGHTA and FQGNSA. The CDR3 is CASSLGILAGGLHEQFF. CDR3 nucleotides: TGTGCCAGCAGCTTAGGGATACTAGCGGGGGGGCTCCATGAGCAGTTCTTC.

The chain links TRBV6-1 to TRBJ2-7; D unresolved. This CDR3 region has 13 residues. Trimming removed 2 bases at V and 3 bases at J, with 8 bases between. The germline V gene has CDR1 MNHNS and CDR2 SASEGT. The CDR3 reads CASSETRNYEQYV. In DNA, the CDR3 is TGTGCCAGCAGTGAAACCCGGAACTACGAGCAGTACGTC.

By share, this clonotype counts as medium-sized. CDR3 region: CSSHSGVDTQYF. The CDR3 nucleotides read TGCAGTTCACATAGCGGGGTGGATACGCAGTATTTT. The V and J genes are TRBV20-1 and TRBJ2-3; TRBD2 aligns across 8 bases. There are 12 residues in the CDR3. V shed 8 bases, J shed 6 bases, and the junction held 7 bases outside the gene matches. Germline CDR1 reads DFQATT; CDR2 reads SNEGSKA (reference sequence).

Many counts were recorded for this clonotype. This chain joins TRBV3-1 and TRBJ1-5; TRBD1 aligns across 7 bases. CDR3 size: 15 residues. V lost 0 bases, J lost 3 bases, and 2 bases stayed unmatched. CDR1 and CDR2 (germline): LGHDT, YNNKEL (reference sequence). CDR3 coding DNA: TGTGCCAGCAGCCAAGATACAGGGGCCAATCAGCCCCAGCATTTT. This encodes CASSQDTGANQPQHF.